Listed below are T cell receptor beta chains from one sample, sequenced in a study of neurological immune-mediated disorders. TCRdb re-called the 5' RACE reads with MiXCR, one entry per CDR3 protein. The top ten hold around 4% of the sample, which has approximately 40,000 distinct CDR3 sequences, 20% to 25% seen once. The source material was PBMCs. Every receptor here comes from a man aged 55 to 70 with HTLV-1-associated myelopathy (HAM/TSP). Each CDR3 is given with its conserved first and last residue. Each record gives: J gene, clone size, V gene, D gene, CDR3 protein, CDR3 DNA. The D gene is left open where the match is weak. Rows give clone size only sometimes, using once, few, many, or a class for an expanded clone.

TRBJ1-1	NA	TRBV5-1	TRBD1	CASSIGQGGTEAFF	TGCGCCAGCAGCATCGGACAGGGAGGCACTGAAGCGTTCTTT
TRBJ1-5	many	TRBV19	TRBD1	CASSITGGMGNQPQHF	TGTGCCAGTAGTATAACAGGGGGCATGGGCAATCAGCCCCAGCATTTT
TRBJ2-2	NA	TRBV6-5	TRBD2	CASRGIYSGGNTGELFF	TGTGCCAGCAGGGGAATTTACTCGGGGGGTAACACCGGGGAGCTGTTTTTT
TRBJ2-1	many	TRBV29-1	NA	CSVGGYQPNEQFF	TGCAGCGTTGGGGGCTACCAGCCCAATGAGCAGTTCTTC
TRBJ2-7	NA	TRBV29-1	TRBD1	CSVESGGQGLSYEQYF	TGCAGCGTTGAAAGTGGGGGACAGGGCCTCTCCTACGAGCAGTACTTC
TRBJ1-4	few	TRBV19	NA	CASSKGMLAGHNEKLFF	TGTGCCAGTAGTAAAGGAATGCTGGCAGGACATAATGAAAAACTGTTTTTT
TRBJ1-2	many	TRBV10-3	TRBD1	CAIRTGTDGYTF	TGTGCCATCAGGACAGGGACAGATGGCTACACCTTC
TRBJ2-7	few	TRBV7-9	TRBD2	CASSLAQLATEQYF	TGTGCCAGCAGCTTAGCGCAACTAGCGACCGAGCAGTACTTC
TRBJ2-2	many	TRBV5-1	NA	CASSLVLDTGELFF	TGCGCCAGCAGCTTGGTATTGGACACCGGGGAGCTGTTTTTT
TRBJ1-3	many	TRBV5-1	TRBD1	CASSGTDGNTIYF	TGCGCCAGCAGCGGGACAGATGGAAACACCATATATTTT
TRBJ1-5	many	TRBV10-2	TRBD1	CASSDWTGINLDQPQHF	TGCGCCAGCAGTGATTGGACAGGGATTAACCTGGATCAGCCCCAGCATTTT
TRBJ2-7	many	TRBV14	NA	CASSRASAVQYF	TGTGCCAGCAGTCGGGCTAGCGCAGTGCAGTACTTC
TRBJ2-6	many	TRBV5-1	NA	CASSLRRSGANVLTF	TGCGCCAGCAGCTTAAGGCGTTCTGGGGCCAACGTCCTGACTTTC
TRBJ1-2	many	TRBV20-1	NA	CSARVNWGAAGYTF	TGCAGTGCTAGAGTAAATTGGGGAGCCGCTGGCTACACCTTC
TRBJ1-5	many	TRBV20-1	NA	CSARVGSLNQPQHF	TGCAGTGCTAGAGTAGGCAGTCTCAATCAGCCCCAGCATTTT
TRBJ2-1	many	TRBV7-2	NA	CASSPDSYNEQFF	TGTGCCAGCAGCCCCGACAGTTACAATGAGCAGTTCTTC
TRBJ2-3	many	TRBV5-1	NA	CASSLEGGLPGDTQYF	TGCGCCAGCAGCTTGGAGGGGGGACTCCCCGGAGATACGCAGTATTTT
TRBJ2-5	NA	TRBV3-1	NA	CASSLAPRQTQYF	TGTGCCAGCAGCCTTGCCCCTAGGCAGACCCAGTACTTC
TRBJ2-7	many	TRBV5-1	TRBD1	CASSLRQGPYEQYF	TGCGCCAGCAGCTTGAGACAGGGTCCCTACGAGCAGTACTTC
TRBJ2-1	many	TRBV20-1	NA	CSARDVGAYNEQFF	TGCAGTGCTAGAGATGTTGGGGCCTACAATGAGCAGTTCTTC
TRBJ1-1	many	TRBV10-3	NA	CAISESIALQAFF	TGTGCCATCAGTGAGTCGATTGCTCTGCAAGCTTTCTTT
TRBJ2-4	few	TRBV19	NA	CASSSQGSVAKNIQYF	TGTGCCAGTAGTTCCCAAGGATCCGTAGCCAAAAACATTCAGTACTTC
TRBJ1-5	many	TRBV29-1	NA	CSVGGGGNQPQHF	TGCAGCGTTGGGGGTGGAGGCAATCAGCCCCAGCATTTT
TRBJ2-6	many	TRBV6-5	NA	CASSMLGAESSYGANVLTF	TGTGCCAGCAGTATGCTCGGGGCAGAGTCGTCGTATGGGGCCAACGTCCTGACTTTC
TRBJ1-5	few	TRBV19	NA	CASKLGNRPQHF	TGTGCCAGTAAGTTGGGAAATCGGCCCCAGCATTTT
TRBJ2-1	many	TRBV7-3	TRBD1	CASSSTGGSYNEQFF	TGTGCCAGCAGCTCCACAGGGGGCTCCTACAATGAGCAGTTCTTC
TRBJ2-4	many	TRBV6-6	TRBD2	CASSYSGGRLAKNIQYF	TGTGCCAGCAGTTACTCGGGGGGGAGATTAGCCAAAAACATTCAGTACTTC
TRBJ1-1	many	TRBV5-1	TRBD1	CASSSRDRVRTEAFF	TGCGCCAGCAGCTCCAGGGACAGGGTGAGAACTGAAGCTTTCTTT
TRBJ1-1	NA	TRBV2	NA	CASENRVRTEAFF	TGTGCCAGCGAAAACAGGGTACGCACTGAAGCTTTCTTT
TRBJ2-2	many	TRBV5-1	NA	CASSLALETGELFF	TGCGCCAGCAGCTTGGCCCTAGAAACCGGGGAGCTGTTTTTT
TRBJ2-2	once	TRBV7-7	TRBD1	CASPSGGRTGELFF	TGTGCTAGCCCCTCAGGGGGTCGCACCGGGGAGCTGTTTTTT
TRBJ2-7	once	TRBV6-1	TRBD2	CASSEERGREQYF	TGTGCCAGCAGTGAAGAGCGGGGGAGGGAGCAGTACTTC
TRBJ2-1	many	TRBV6-1	NA	CASNEAPSSYNEQFF	TGTGCCAGCAACGAGGCGCCTAGCTCCTACAATGAGCAGTTCTTC
TRBJ2-7	NA	TRBV5-1	TRBD2	CVSSPRGNPNYEQYF	TGTGTCAGCAGCCCGCGGGGGAATCCAAACTACGAGCAGTACTTC
TRBJ2-7	many	TRBV5-5	NA	CASSLGPAGEQYF	TGTGCCAGCAGCTTGGGTCCGGCGGGGGAGCAGTACTTC
TRBJ2-1	many	TRBV11-2	NA	CASSLPDYNEQFF	TGTGCCAGCAGCTTACCGGACTACAATGAGCAGTTCTTC
TRBJ1-1	many	TRBV29-1	NA	CSAKPPVSEAFF	TGCAGCGCCAAACCCCCGGTTTCTGAAGCTTTCTTT
TRBJ2-7	many	TRBV2	NA	CASTPNRDYPPYEQYF	TGTGCCAGCACCCCAAACAGGGACTATCCCCCCTACGAGCAGTACTTC
TRBJ2-3	many	TRBV20-1	TRBD2	CSAPAGSTDTQYF	TGCAGTGCTCCAGCGGGAAGCACAGATACGCAGTATTTT
TRBJ1-5	many	TRBV4-1	TRBD1	CASSQVAGTGFNQPQHF	TGCGCCAGCAGCCAAGTTGCCGGGACAGGTTTCAATCAGCCCCAGCATTTT
TRBJ2-3	many	TRBV28	TRBD1	CASSFHGQVRTDTQYF	TGTGCCAGCAGTTTCCACGGACAGGTTCGCACAGATACGCAGTATTTT
TRBJ2-7	NA	TRBV9	TRBD2	CASSVDRISGRTYEQYF	TGTGCCAGCAGCGTAGATAGGATTAGCGGGAGAACCTACGAGCAGTACTTC
TRBJ2-1	NA	TRBV21-1	NA	CYVDEQFF	TGCTACGTAGATGAGCAGTTCTTC
TRBJ2-5	many	TRBV4-1	NA	CASSQGHGSGRETQYF	TGCGCCAGCAGCCAAGGCCATGGGAGCGGGCGGGAGACCCAGTACTTC
TRBJ2-3	NA	TRBV7-2	TRBD2	CASSFPPGGTPSTDTQYF	TGTGCCAGCAGCTTTCCCCCCGGGGGGACCCCAAGCACAGATACGCAGTATTTT
TRBJ2-7	NA	TRBV5-1	NA	CASSLATGQHNTYEQYF	TGCGCCAGCAGCTTGGCCACTGGACAACACAATACCTACGAGCAGTACTTC
TRBJ2-3	many	TRBV5-1	TRBD2	CASSWTSGNTDTQYF	TGCGCCAGCAGCTGGACTAGCGGGAACACAGATACGCAGTATTTT
TRBJ2-1	many	TRBV5-1	TRBD2	CASRETSGSRNEQFF	TGCGCCAGCAGAGAGACTAGCGGGAGTAGAAATGAGCAGTTCTTC
TRBJ1-4	many	TRBV7-9	NA	CASSIRSGPEKLFF	TGTGCCAGCAGCATCCGGTCCGGGCCTGAAAAACTGTTTTTT
TRBJ1-1	medium-sized	TRBV2	NA	CASGSVGATEAFF	TGTGCCAGCGGAAGTGTTGGGGCCACTGAAGCTTTCTTT
TRBJ2-2	many	TRBV11-2	TRBD1	CASSSRQGPLDGELFF	TGTGCCAGCAGCTCAAGACAGGGCCCTTTAGACGGGGAGCTGTTTTTT
TRBJ2-3	many	TRBV20-1	NA	CSASRGQITDTQYF	TGCAGTGCTAGTCGTGGACAGATCACAGATACGCAGTATTTT
TRBJ1-1	many	TRBV20-1	NA	CSASNTEAFF	TGCAGTGCAAGTAACACTGAAGCTTTCTTT
TRBJ2-7	NA	TRBV29-1	TRBD2	CSVVSPSAGGPKEQYF	TGCAGCGTTGTTTCCCCTTCAGCGGGAGGGCCTAAAGAGCAGTACTTC
TRBJ1-5	many	TRBV5-6	NA	CASSLYGARSNQPQHF	TGTGCCAGCAGCTTGTATGGAGCTAGGAGCAATCAGCCCCAGCATTTT